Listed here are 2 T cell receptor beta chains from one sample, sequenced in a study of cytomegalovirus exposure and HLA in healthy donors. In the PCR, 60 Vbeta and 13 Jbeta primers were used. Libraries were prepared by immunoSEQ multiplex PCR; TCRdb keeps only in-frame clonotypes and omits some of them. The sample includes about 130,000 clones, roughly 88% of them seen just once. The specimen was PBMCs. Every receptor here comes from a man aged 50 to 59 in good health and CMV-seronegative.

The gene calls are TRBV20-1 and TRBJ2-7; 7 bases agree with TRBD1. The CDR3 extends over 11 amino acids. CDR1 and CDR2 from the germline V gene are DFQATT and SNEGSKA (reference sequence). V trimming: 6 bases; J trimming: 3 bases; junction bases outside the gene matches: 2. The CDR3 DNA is TGCAGTGCGGGACAGTACTACGAGCAGTACTTC. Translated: CSAGQYYEQYF.

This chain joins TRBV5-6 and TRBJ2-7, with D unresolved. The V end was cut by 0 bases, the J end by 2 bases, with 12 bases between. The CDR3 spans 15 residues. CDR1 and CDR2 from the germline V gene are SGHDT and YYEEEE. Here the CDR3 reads CASSLAGTVTYEQYF. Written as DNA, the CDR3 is TGTGCCAGCAGCTTGGCCGGTACGGTGACCTACGAGCAGTACTTC.